Presented here are 11 T cell receptor beta chains from one specimen sequenced in a study of shared clonotypes between healthy human individuals. The protocol was immunoSEQ multiplex PCR, while the TCRdb copy is restricted to in-frame clones and leaves out a portion. In the table there are around 2,000,000 clones, 90% to 95% of which are singletons. Sequenced: naive CD4+ T cells sorted from blood. Subset noted: CD45RA+ positively selected. The origin of the receptors is a man between 18 and 35 years old in good health.

CDR3 nucleotide sequence: TGTGCCAGCGGCCGACAGGGGGCCACTGAAGCTTTCTTT. Its protein product is CASGRQGATEAFF. V usage is TRBV7-8 and J usage is TRBJ1-1, with 10 bases fitting TRBD1. Trimming removed 8 bases from V and 4 bases from J; junction bases left unmatched: 4. The CDR3 is made up of 13 amino acids. Germline CDR1 SGHVS, CDR2 FQNEAQ.

The genes are TRBV5-4 and TRBJ1-1; 8 bases fit TRBD1. V dropped 1 base and J dropped 6; count of bases not matched to a gene: 14. The CDR3 contains 17 residues. Germline CDR1 is SGHNT and CDR2 is YYREEE (reference sequence). The DNA of the CDR3 is TGTGCCAGCAGCTTGAGGGCAGGGGGCCGGGGTTGGGCTGAAGCTTTCTTT. Translated, it gives CASSLRAGGRGWAEAFF.

As concerns this clone: Being one base from a much bigger clone, this may be a read error. This chain links TRBV13 with TRBJ2-3; D is unresolved. V was cut by 5 bases and J by 1 base, with 1 base left in between. The CDR3 is 11 residues long. From germline, CDR1 is PRHDT and CDR2 FYEKMQ (reference sequence). As DNA, the CDR3 is TGTGCCAGCAGCCGCACAGATACGCAGTATTTT. Residues: CASSRTDTQYF.

J is TRBJ2-1 and V is TRBV19, with 9 nucleotides matching TRBD2. Unmatched junction bases numbered 9, after V lost 1 base and J lost 8 bases. CDR3 length equals 16 residues. Germline V gene sequence: CDR1 LNHDA, CDR2 SQIVND (reference sequence). The CDR3 loop is CASSIALAGASDEQFF. The DNA for the CDR3 is TGTGCCAGTAGTATAGCGTTAGCGGGAGCGTCAGATGAGCAGTTCTTC.

This clone was detected only once. The gene calls are TRBV6-5 and TRBJ1-2, with a weak D call TRBD1 (5 bases). V lost 7 bases, J lost 3 bases, and 15 bases lay in between. The germline gives CDR1 MNHEY, CDR2 SVGAGI. The CDR3 runs 14 residues. DNA for the CDR3: TGTGCCAGCACCCGGGGCAGCGTCGACTATGGCTACACCTTC. Translating gives CASTRGSVDYGYTF.

The chain recombines TRBV30 with TRBJ2-3; TRBD1 aligns across 7 bases. From germline, CDR1 is GTSNPN and CDR2 SVGIG (reference sequence). This CDR3 is built from 17 residues. After removal of 5 bases from V and 3 bases from J, the junction contained 17 bases not matched to a gene. The chain's CDR3 is CAWRNVQGPKRTDTQYF. The CDR3 DNA sequence: TGTGCCTGGCGAAACGTACAGGGGCCAAAGCGGACAGATACGCAGTATTTT.

The CDR3 loop reads CASSVGPGGGFYNEQFF. The CDR3 DNA is TGTGCCAGCAGCGTAGGCCCGGGCGGGGGCTTCTACAATGAGCAGTTCTTC. The V and J genes are TRBV9 and TRBJ2-1; D possibly corresponds to TRBD2 (7 bases). Trimming took off 0 bases at V and 3 bases at J, with 16 bases between the two ends. The CDR3 has 17 residues. Germline V lookup: CDR1 SGDLS, CDR2 YYNGEE.

The gene calls are TRBV5-6 and TRBJ1-5; 7 bases align to TRBD1. The CDR3 spans 15 residues. Looked up from germline, CDR1 is SGHDT and CDR2 is YYEEEE. V lost 2 bases, J lost 6 bases, and 8 bases stayed unmatched. The CDR3, as DNA: TGTGCCAGCAGCTTTAGGGGGACAGCTCCTCAGCCCCAGCATTTT. Translating gives CASSFRGTAPQPQHF.

The rearrangement uses TRBV6-5 and TRBJ2-7; weak D call: TRBD1 (5 bases). The CDR3 is made up of 14 amino acids. V was cut by 2 bases and J by 5 bases, with 13 bases left in between. Per germline, CDR1 MNHEY and CDR2 SVGAGI. The CDR3 here is CASSYKGLINEQYF. In DNA, the CDR3 is TGTGCCAGCAGTTACAAGGGGTTAATCAACGAGCAGTACTTC.

The rearrangement uses TRBV6-5 and TRBJ1-3; TRBD1 is a possible D gene (5 bases). Trimming took 0 bases from V and 0 from J, leaving 9 bases between them. CDR3 length: 16 residues. CDR1 and CDR2 (germline): MNHEY, SVGAGI. CDR3 DNA sequence: TGTGCCAGCAGTTACTCAGGAGACAGCTCTGGAAACACCATATATTTT. It translates to CASSYSGDSSGNTIYF.

The chain carries TRBV6-5 and TRBJ1-6, with TRBD1 matching 8 bases. The ends lost 6 bases at V and 7 bases at J; junction bases unmatched: 5. This CDR3 has 14 amino acids. From germline, CDR1 is MNHEY and CDR2 SVGAGI. In DNA form, the CDR3 reads TGTGCCAGCAGACAGGGGGGAGGAAATTCACCCCTCCACTTT. Protein sequence: CASRQGGGNSPLHF.